These 11 T cell receptor beta chains were sequenced from one sample in a study of blood T cell repertoires in COVID-19. Sequencing used immunoSEQ multiplex PCR; TCRdb keeps in-frame clones, though not all of them. The data show about 110,000 clones, less than 75% seen once. What was sequenced was peripheral blood. The origin of the receptors is a woman in her thirties or forties with acute or convalescent COVID-19.

The rearrangement links TRBV7-3 to TRBJ1-4, with 8 bases that match TRBD1. The CDR3 length is 13 residues. Germline V gene sequence: CDR1 SGHTA, CDR2 FQGTGA. Germline trimming cut 5 bases from V and 8 bases from J; bases unmatched to any gene: 4. In DNA form, the CDR3 reads TGTGCCAGCAGCAGCGGACAGGGAGAAAAACTGTTTTTT. It encodes CASSSGQGEKLFF.

The V and J genes are TRBV13 and TRBJ2-5; maybe TRBD1 (5 bases). V dropped 2 bases and J dropped 2 bases, with 12 bases sitting between them. This CDR3 is 15 amino acids long. The germline CDR1 and CDR2 sequences are PRHDT and FYEKMQ (reference sequence). CDR3 amino acids: CASSLRGTEQETQYF. The CDR3 nucleotides are TGTGCCAGCAGCTTAAGGGGCACCGAACAAGAGACCCAGTACTTC.

V usage is TRBV10-3 and J usage is TRBJ1-6; 7 bases are shared with TRBD1. Germline trimming cut 6 bases from V and 9 bases from J; bases unmatched to any gene: 5. Germline V gene lookup returns CDR1 ENHRY and CDR2 SYGVKD. The CDR3 spans 13 residues. CDR3 protein: CAIREGAGSPLHF. CDR3 bases: TGTGCCATCAGGGAGGGGGCAGGTTCACCCCTCCACTTT.

The chain combines TRBV29-1 with TRBJ2-6; 7 positions agree with TRBD1. V shed 5 bases, J shed 2 bases, and the junction held 3 bases outside the gene matches. Germline loops: CDR1 SQVTM, CDR2 ANQGSEA. The CDR3 extends over 14 amino acids. CDR3 in amino acids: CSVKTGTGANVLTF. Here the CDR3 DNA reads TGCAGCGTTAAGACAGGGACTGGGGCCAACGTCCTGACTTTC.

This clone was detected ten times or more. The chain combines TRBV6-5 with TRBJ1-5, with D tentatively TRBD1 (6 bases). The germline V gene has CDR1 MNHEY and CDR2 SVGAGI. The CDR3 runs to 15 residues. Trimming removed 5 bases from V and 0 bases from J, with 11 bases in between. The CDR3 DNA follows: TGTGCCAGCAGTCTTGACAGGAATAGCAATCAGCCCCAGCATTTT. Amino acid sequence: CASSLDRNSNQPQHF.

This clone appeared a few times. The chain employs TRBV10-2 and TRBJ2-7; D call uncertain. The germline CDR1 and CDR2 sequences are WSHSY and SAAADI. The CDR3 contains 11 residues. The V end lost 4 bases, the J end lost 2 bases, and 3 bases lay between the germline ends. Here the CDR3 DNA reads TGCGCCAGCAGTGCCGCCTACGAGCAGTACTTC. It specifies CASSAAYEQYF.

The chain recombines TRBV5-1 with TRBJ1-6; TRBD1 matches 7 bases. Trimming at V came to 2 bases and at J to 10 bases, leaving 9 bases not matched to a gene. CDR1 and CDR2 from the germline V gene are SGHRS and YFSETQ. The CDR3 spans 15 residues. CDR3: CASSLMTGRESPLHF. Here the CDR3 DNA reads TGCGCCAGCAGCTTAATGACAGGGCGGGAATCACCCCTCCACTTT. The full variable domain, in which reference TRBV5-1 and TRBJ1-6 provide the parts outside the CDR3, is KAGVTQTPRYLIKTRGQQVTLSCSPISGHRSVSWYQQTPGQGLQFLFEYFSETQRNKGNFPGRFSGRQFSNSRSEMNVSTLELGDSALYLCASSLMTGRESPLHFGNGTRLTVT.

The CDR3 loop is CASRWTGISGTTQHF. The CDR3 DNA is TGTGCCAGCAGGTGGACAGGGATCAGCGGAACCACCCAGCATTTT. The rearrangement links TRBV28 to TRBJ1-5; TRBD1 matches 8 bases. Germline V lookup: CDR1 MDHEN, CDR2 SYDVKM. The CDR3 extends over 15 amino acids. The J segment lost 11 bases and the V segment lost 6 bases, leaving 15 bases of the junction unmatched.

This clone is a singleton in its sample. The chain combines TRBV7-8 with TRBJ1-1, with 8 bases that match TRBD1. The V gene's germline CDR1 is SGHVS and CDR2 FQNEAQ. The CDR3 has 14 amino acids. The V gene end was trimmed by 4 bases and the J gene end by 2 bases; junction bases not matched to a gene: 3. The CDR3 is CASSYGQGNTEAFF. CDR3 bases: TGTGCCAGCAGCTACGGACAGGGTAACACTGAAGCTTTCTTT.

V and J are TRBV28 and TRBJ1-4; D may be TRBD1 (5 bases). V was shortened by 7 bases and J by 3 bases, with 6 bases between the two germline ends. The length of the CDR3 is 12 residues. Germline assignment: CDR1 MDHEN and CDR2 SYDVKM. CDR3 DNA: TGTGCCAGCACAGGGTCTAATGAAAAACTGTTTTTT. Translated, it gives CASTGSNEKLFF.

This clone appeared a single time. V and J are TRBV2 and TRBJ1-3, with a tentative D call TRBD1 (6 bases). V was clipped by 3 bases and J by 0 bases, with 9 bases between them. Germline V gene sequence: CDR1 SNHLY, CDR2 FYNNEI. This CDR3 contains 15 residues. CDR3 coding DNA: TGTGCCAGCAGTGACGGGGGGGCCTCTGGAAACACCATATATTTT. Protein: CASSDGGASGNTIYF.